A selection of T cell receptor beta chains follows, all from one sample in a study of cytomegalovirus exposure and HLA in healthy donors. Profiled with immunoSEQ multiplex PCR; TCRdb holds only in-frame clones, not every one. The sample records approximately 210,000 clones, approximately 83% being singletons. The sequenced sample consisted of PBMCs. The receptors here all came from a woman aged 45-65 years in good health and CMV-seropositive. CDR3s include the opening cysteine and the closing phenylalanine or tryptophan. Each record gives: CDR3 protein, CDR3 DNA, clone size, J gene, V gene, D gene. The D gene is left open where the match is weak. Where a row states a size, it is once, few, many or the class of an expanded clone; other rows omit it.

CDR3 protein: CASSGAGGYGYTF; CDR3 DNA: TGTGCCAGCTCCGGGGCAGGGGGATATGGCTACACCTTC; clone size: few; J gene: TRBJ1-2; V gene: TRBV9; D gene: TRBD1
CDR3 protein: CASRVGGWSNQPQHF; CDR3 DNA: TGTGCCAGCAGGGTAGGAGGTTGGAGCAATCAGCCCCAGCATTTT; clone size: -; J gene: TRBJ1-5; V gene: TRBV6-5; D gene: -
CDR3 protein: CASSLGPDKEETQYF; CDR3 DNA: TGCGCCAGCAGCTTGGGGCCGGACAAGGAAGAGACCCAGTACTTC; clone size: -; J gene: TRBJ2-5; V gene: TRBV5-1; D gene: -
CDR3 protein: CASSSAPGGHGYTF; CDR3 DNA: TGTGCCAGCAGCTCAGCTCCCGGGGGGCATGGCTACACCTTC; clone size: -; J gene: TRBJ1-2; V gene: TRBV7-9; D gene: -
CDR3 protein: CASSQNLDRGRAGDTQYF; CDR3 DNA: TGCGCCAGCAGCCAGAACCTTGACAGGGGTAGGGCAGGGGATACGCAGTATTTT; clone size: -; J gene: TRBJ2-3; V gene: TRBV4-1; D gene: TRBD1
CDR3 protein: CASKHAGSNEKLFF; CDR3 DNA: TGCGCCAGCAAGCATGCGGGGTCTAATGAAAAACTGTTTTTT; clone size: -; J gene: TRBJ1-4; V gene: TRBV5-1; D gene: -
CDR3 protein: CASSQDQAGANYGYTF; CDR3 DNA: TGCGCCAGCAGCCAAGACCAGGCAGGGGCTAACTATGGCTACACCTTC; clone size: -; J gene: TRBJ1-2; V gene: TRBV4-1; D gene: -
CDR3 protein: CASKRDTSTNEKLFF; CDR3 DNA: TGTGCCAGCAAGAGGGACACCTCAACTAATGAAAAACTGTTTTTT; clone size: -; J gene: TRBJ1-4; V gene: TRBV28; D gene: -
CDR3 protein: CASSFSGGGGDLGEQFF; CDR3 DNA: TGTGCCAGCAGCTTCTCGGGCGGGGGGGGAGATTTAGGTGAGCAGTTCTTC; clone size: -; J gene: TRBJ2-1; V gene: TRBV7-2; D gene: TRBD2
CDR3 protein: CASSLAGQGEAFF; CDR3 DNA: TGCGCCAGCAGCTTGGCCGGGCAGGGGGAAGCTTTCTTT; clone size: -; J gene: TRBJ1-1; V gene: TRBV5-1; D gene: -
CDR3 protein: CASSQSGTGAYEQYF; CDR3 DNA: TGTGCCAGCAGCCAGAGCGGGACAGGGGCCTACGAGCAGTACTTC; clone size: -; J gene: TRBJ2-7; V gene: TRBV7-9; D gene: TRBD1
CDR3 protein: CASSARRGQGRETQYF; CDR3 DNA: TGTGCCAGCAGTGCAAGGAGGGGGCAGGGAAGGGAGACCCAGTACTTC; clone size: -; J gene: TRBJ2-5; V gene: TRBV6-1; D gene: -
CDR3 protein: CASSESQSLETQYF; CDR3 DNA: TGCGCCAGCAGTGAGTCCCAGTCATTAGAGACCCAGTACTTC; clone size: -; J gene: TRBJ2-5; V gene: TRBV10-1; D gene: -
CDR3 protein: CASREAILLGTIYF; CDR3 DNA: TGTGCCAGCAGGGAGGCCATCCTCTTGGGCACCATATATTTT; clone size: -; J gene: TRBJ1-3; V gene: TRBV6-1; D gene: -
CDR3 protein: CASSLSQGLYNEQFF; CDR3 DNA: TGTGCCAGCAGTTTATCACAGGGCCTGTACAATGAGCAGTTCTTC; clone size: -; J gene: TRBJ2-1; V gene: TRBV27; D gene: -
CDR3 protein: CASNLQGSTEAFF; CDR3 DNA: TGTGCCAGCAATCTACAGGGGAGTACTGAAGCTTTCTTT; clone size: few; J gene: TRBJ1-1; V gene: TRBV6-8; D gene: TRBD1
CDR3 protein: CASSPYRNGEDYNEQFF; CDR3 DNA: TGCGCCAGCAGCCCCTATAGAAACGGGGAGGACTACAATGAGCAGTTCTTC; clone size: -; J gene: TRBJ2-1; V gene: TRBV4-1; D gene: -
CDR3 protein: CASSQVTAEYGYTF; CDR3 DNA: TGTGCCAGCAGCCAAGTTACAGCCGAGTATGGCTACACCTTC; clone size: -; J gene: TRBJ1-2; V gene: TRBV4-2; D gene: -
CDR3 protein: CASSQDDFIRRSGLFF; CDR3 DNA: TGCGCCAGCAGCCAAGATGACTTTATACGGAGAAGTGGACTGTTTTTT; clone size: -; J gene: TRBJ1-4; V gene: TRBV4-3; D gene: -
CDR3 protein: CASSTQEYTEAFF; CDR3 DNA: TGTGCCAGCAGTACACAGGAGTACACTGAAGCTTTCTTT; clone size: -; J gene: TRBJ1-1; V gene: TRBV6-5; D gene: -
CDR3 protein: CASSYGGLLGNTEAFF; CDR3 DNA: TGTGCCAGCAGTTACGGAGGGCTTCTGGGGAACACTGAAGCTTTCTTT; clone size: -; J gene: TRBJ1-1; V gene: TRBV6-5; D gene: -
CDR3 protein: CASSTRTGGDYGYTF; CDR3 DNA: TGTGCCAGCAGCACCCGGACAGGGGGCGACTATGGCTACACCTTC; clone size: -; J gene: TRBJ1-2; V gene: TRBV13; D gene: TRBD1
CDR3 protein: CASWVGYQGAKAFF; CDR3 DNA: TGTGCCAGCTGGGTCGGATACCAGGGGGCGAAAGCTTTCTTT; clone size: -; J gene: TRBJ1-1; V gene: TRBV18; D gene: TRBD1
CDR3 protein: CARIWGDRGTLYNSPLHF; CDR3 DNA: TGTGCCAGAATATGGGGGGACAGAGGTACTCTCTATAATTCACCCCTCCACTTT; clone size: medium-sized; J gene: TRBJ1-6; V gene: TRBV5-3; D gene: TRBD1
CDR3 protein: CASSSEGPGQPQHF; CDR3 DNA: TGTGCCAGCAGCTCCGAGGGCCCCGGTCAGCCCCAGCATTTT; clone size: few; J gene: TRBJ1-5; V gene: TRBV5-4; D gene: -
CDR3 protein: CASTMTGGVEKLFF; CDR3 DNA: TGTGCCAGCACCATGACAGGGGGCGTGGAAAAACTGTTTTTT; clone size: -; J gene: TRBJ1-4; V gene: TRBV5-6; D gene: TRBD1
CDR3 protein: CASSPIQGRRLKSTDTQYF; CDR3 DNA: TGTGCCAGCAGCCCGATACAGGGGCGCAGGTTAAAGAGCACAGATACGCAGTATTTT; clone size: -; J gene: TRBJ2-3; V gene: TRBV7-9; D gene: TRBD1
CDR3 protein: CASGRDFTDTQYF; CDR3 DNA: TGTGCCAGCGGGAGGGACTTCACAGATACGCAGTATTTT; clone size: -; J gene: TRBJ2-3; V gene: TRBV6-4; D gene: TRBD2
CDR3 protein: CASSDKTRDRGLF; CDR3 DNA: TGTGCCAGCAGTGATAAAACCCGAGACAGGGGCCTCTTC; clone size: -; J gene: TRBJ2-1; V gene: TRBV6-4; D gene: TRBD1
CDR3 protein: CASSITVTGSGNTIYF; CDR3 DNA: TGTGCCAGCAGCATTACCGTGACAGGCAGTGGAAACACCATATATTTT; clone size: -; J gene: TRBJ1-3; V gene: TRBV7-8; D gene: -
CDR3 protein: CASSSQQGENTEAFF; CDR3 DNA: TGTGCCAGCAGTTCACAACAGGGGGAGAACACTGAAGCTTTCTTT; clone size: -; J gene: TRBJ1-1; V gene: TRBV6-5; D gene: TRBD1
CDR3 protein: CASSFYQGSPYEQYF; CDR3 DNA: TGTGCCAGCAGCTTCTACCAGGGGTCGCCCTACGAGCAGTACTTC; clone size: once; J gene: TRBJ2-7; V gene: TRBV5-4; D gene: -
CDR3 protein: CASSLLGRYTEAFF; CDR3 DNA: TGCGCCAGCAGCTTGTTGGGCCGATACACTGAAGCTTTCTTT; clone size: -; J gene: TRBJ1-1; V gene: TRBV5-1; D gene: -
CDR3 protein: CSSSLSVSATSSGNTIYF; CDR3 DNA: TGTTCCAGCAGCTTATCGGTTAGTGCCACGAGCTCTGGAAACACCATATATTTT; clone size: -; J gene: TRBJ1-3; V gene: TRBV7-9; D gene: -
CDR3 protein: CASSRAGSRGTEAFF; CDR3 DNA: TGTGCCAGCAGTAGAGCAGGGAGTAGGGGGACTGAAGCTTTCTTT; clone size: -; J gene: TRBJ1-1; V gene: TRBV28; D gene: -
CDR3 protein: CASSLWGRVQGALNGYTF; CDR3 DNA: TGTGCCAGCAGCTTATGGGGCCGGGTACAGGGGGCCTTGAATGGCTACACCTTC; clone size: -; J gene: TRBJ1-2; V gene: TRBV7-2; D gene: TRBD1
CDR3 protein: CASSLGGGAYEQYF; CDR3 DNA: TGTGCCAGCAGCTTAGGGGGGGGCGCCTACGAGCAGTACTTC; clone size: -; J gene: TRBJ2-7; V gene: TRBV7-9; D gene: -
CDR3 protein: CASSPTWGETNEKLFF; CDR3 DNA: TGTGCCAGCTCACCCACATGGGGGGAGACTAATGAAAAACTGTTTTTT; clone size: -; J gene: TRBJ1-4; V gene: TRBV18; D gene: -